This T cell receptor beta chain comes out of a study of a mutant IDH1 vaccine in newly diagnosed glioma. At the level of the study: In some groups vaccination began 4-6 weeks post-radiotherapy; others received it with temozolomide. Scheduled at week 35, visit V12 preceded visit V13, held at week 47. Points from the study as a whole: Apparently unrelated to pseudoprogression were changes in the top peripheral T cell clonotypes.

For this clone: Its antigen remains unknown.

Documented time point: week 47, end of study. Each vaccine dose was 300 ug of mutant IDH1 20-mer peptide, with topical imiquimod. TCRdb's copy holds only in-frame clones and misses some; the assay was immunoSEQ multiplex PCR. The data show approximately 12,000 clones, roughly four fifths seen once. The sequence was obtained from a man aged 30 to 39 with glioma. Sample: PBMCs, taken from a glioma patient whose treatment included an IDH1 peptide vaccine.

CDR3 in DNA: TGCAGCGTCCCGGGACTAGCTCCTGTGGATGAGCAGTTCTTC. This gives the protein CSVPGLAPVDEQFF. The genes are TRBV29-1 and TRBJ2-1, with 9 bases matching TRBD2. From germline, CDR1 is SQVTM and CDR2 ANQGSEA. The junction had 11 bases not matched to a gene; V was cut back by 6 bases and J by 8 bases. The CDR3 consists of 14 residues.